Listed here are 9 T cell receptor beta chains from one sample, sequenced in a study of radiotherapy plus CTLA-4 blockade in lung cancer (dated by TCRdb to the late 2010s). Libraries were constructed by the immunoSEQ multiplex PCR assay. TCRdb holds this immuneACCESS table with in-frame rearrangements only. Some clones are missing; in checked studies, unresolved V genes explain under half, and the rest has no known cause. For this sample there are over 100,000 clones; 75% to 90% appear just once. The ten largest make up approximately 7.2% of the sample. Sequencing was performed on peripheral blood, taken from a patient treated with radiotherapy plus ipilimumab. All receptors come from a human donor with non-small cell lung cancer that progressed on radiotherapy plus ipilimumab.

V is TRBV30 and J is TRBJ2-1; D possibly corresponds to TRBD2 (5 bases). There are 11 residues in the CDR3. Trimming stripped 0 bases from V and 10 bases from J, with 7 bases between. From germline, CDR1 is GTSNPN and CDR2 SVGIG (reference sequence). The CDR3 protein is CAWSVQREQFF. The CDR3 DNA follows: TGTGCCTGGAGTGTCCAGCGGGAGCAGTTCTTC. Full variable domain (missing parts from reference TRBV30 and TRBJ2-1): SQTIHQWPATLVQPVGSPLSLECTVEGTSNPNLYWYRQAAGRGLQLLFYSVGIGQISSEVPQNLSASRPQDRQFILSSKKLLLSDSGFYLCAWSVQREQFFGPGTRLTVL.

The chain recombines TRBV5-6 with TRBJ2-7, with 7 bases aligning to TRBD1. V gave up 4 bases and J gave up 2 bases; unmatched junction bases: 3. This CDR3 has 13 amino acids. In germline, CDR1 is SGHDT, CDR2 YYEEEE. The CDR3 sequence is CASSQDRTYEQYF. The CDR3 region has the DNA TGTGCCAGCAGCCAGGACAGGACCTACGAGCAGTACTTC.

The chain employs TRBV7-8 and TRBJ2-7; a weak D match, TRBD2 (6 bases). The CDR3 spans 15 residues. Germline V CDR1 and CDR2: SGHVS, FQNEAQ. V lost 5 bases and J lost 6, with 20 bases in between. CDR3 region: CASSPRPGGPGEQYF. The CDR3 DNA follows: TGTGCCAGCAGCCCCCGCCCAGGAGGGCCAGGCGAGCAGTACTTC.

The rearrangement links TRBV30 to TRBJ2-1; D not resolved. V gave up 1 base and J gave up 9 bases, with 7 bases separating them. Germline CDR1 GTSNPN, CDR2 SVGIG (reference sequence). The CDR3 totals 11 residues. The chain's CDR3 is CAWSGSGEQFF. DNA for the CDR3: TGTGCCTGGAGTGGGTCGGGTGAGCAGTTCTTC.

This clone was seen only once. This rearrangement joins TRBV10-2 to TRBJ1-2, with 12 bases aligning to TRBD1. Germline V lookup: CDR1 WSHSY, CDR2 SAAADI. J was trimmed by 4 bases and V by 0 bases; bases with no gene match: 3. This CDR3 spans 16 amino acids. CDR3 sequence reads: CASSESGTGGVYGYTF. CDR3 bases: TGCGCCAGCAGTGAGTCTGGGACAGGGGGCGTCTATGGCTACACCTTC.

CDR3 protein: CSVVPNIGGEQYF. CDR3 DNA sequence: TGCAGCGTTGTCCCCAACATCGGGGGCGAGCAGTACTTC. The chain has TRBV29-1 and TRBJ2-7; D may be TRBD2 (6 bases). Germline-derived CDR1 and CDR2 are SQVTM and ANQGSEA. V gave up 4 bases and J gave up 6 bases, with 16 bases separating them. CDR3 length: 13 amino acids.

The chain is built from TRBV5-1 and TRBJ1-2, with D possibly TRBD1 on 6 matching bases. V was pared by 4 bases and J by 8 bases, with 21 bases between. Germline V CDR1 and CDR2: SGHRS, YFSETQ. This CDR3 is 15 amino acids long. The CDR3 DNA reads as TGCGCCAGCAGCCCGCCACGGGGGCAGTCTGGCGGCTACACCTTC. Its translation: CASSPPRGQSGGYTF.

The gene calls are TRBV5-1 and TRBJ2-3; 7 nucleotides agree with TRBD2. The V gene end was trimmed by 3 bases and the J gene end by 1 base; junction bases not matched to a gene: 8. CDR1 is SGHRS and CDR2 is YFSETQ in the germline V gene. This CDR3 is 16 amino acids long. CDR3 sequence (DNA): TGCGCCAGCAGCTCCGCTGCGGGAGCCCGCACAGATACGCAGTATTTT. Translation gives CASSSAAGARTDTQYF.

The CDR3 coding sequence is TGTGCCTGGAGTATCGTACAGGGGAACACCATATATTTT. Encoded protein: CAWSIVQGNTIYF. The chain uses TRBV30 and TRBJ1-3; 7 positions match TRBD1. Germline values: CDR1 GTSNPN, CDR2 SVGIG (reference sequence). The CDR3 runs to 13 residues. Losses at the gene ends were 2 bases for V and 7 bases for J; bases not matched to a gene: 5. Together with reference TRBV30 and TRBJ1-3, the CDR3 gives the full variable domain: SQTIHQWPATLVQPVGSPLSLECTVEGTSNPNLYWYRQAAGRGLQLLFYSVGIGQISSEVPQNLSASRPQDRQFILSSKKLLLSDSGFYLCAWSIVQGNTIYFGEGSWLTVV.